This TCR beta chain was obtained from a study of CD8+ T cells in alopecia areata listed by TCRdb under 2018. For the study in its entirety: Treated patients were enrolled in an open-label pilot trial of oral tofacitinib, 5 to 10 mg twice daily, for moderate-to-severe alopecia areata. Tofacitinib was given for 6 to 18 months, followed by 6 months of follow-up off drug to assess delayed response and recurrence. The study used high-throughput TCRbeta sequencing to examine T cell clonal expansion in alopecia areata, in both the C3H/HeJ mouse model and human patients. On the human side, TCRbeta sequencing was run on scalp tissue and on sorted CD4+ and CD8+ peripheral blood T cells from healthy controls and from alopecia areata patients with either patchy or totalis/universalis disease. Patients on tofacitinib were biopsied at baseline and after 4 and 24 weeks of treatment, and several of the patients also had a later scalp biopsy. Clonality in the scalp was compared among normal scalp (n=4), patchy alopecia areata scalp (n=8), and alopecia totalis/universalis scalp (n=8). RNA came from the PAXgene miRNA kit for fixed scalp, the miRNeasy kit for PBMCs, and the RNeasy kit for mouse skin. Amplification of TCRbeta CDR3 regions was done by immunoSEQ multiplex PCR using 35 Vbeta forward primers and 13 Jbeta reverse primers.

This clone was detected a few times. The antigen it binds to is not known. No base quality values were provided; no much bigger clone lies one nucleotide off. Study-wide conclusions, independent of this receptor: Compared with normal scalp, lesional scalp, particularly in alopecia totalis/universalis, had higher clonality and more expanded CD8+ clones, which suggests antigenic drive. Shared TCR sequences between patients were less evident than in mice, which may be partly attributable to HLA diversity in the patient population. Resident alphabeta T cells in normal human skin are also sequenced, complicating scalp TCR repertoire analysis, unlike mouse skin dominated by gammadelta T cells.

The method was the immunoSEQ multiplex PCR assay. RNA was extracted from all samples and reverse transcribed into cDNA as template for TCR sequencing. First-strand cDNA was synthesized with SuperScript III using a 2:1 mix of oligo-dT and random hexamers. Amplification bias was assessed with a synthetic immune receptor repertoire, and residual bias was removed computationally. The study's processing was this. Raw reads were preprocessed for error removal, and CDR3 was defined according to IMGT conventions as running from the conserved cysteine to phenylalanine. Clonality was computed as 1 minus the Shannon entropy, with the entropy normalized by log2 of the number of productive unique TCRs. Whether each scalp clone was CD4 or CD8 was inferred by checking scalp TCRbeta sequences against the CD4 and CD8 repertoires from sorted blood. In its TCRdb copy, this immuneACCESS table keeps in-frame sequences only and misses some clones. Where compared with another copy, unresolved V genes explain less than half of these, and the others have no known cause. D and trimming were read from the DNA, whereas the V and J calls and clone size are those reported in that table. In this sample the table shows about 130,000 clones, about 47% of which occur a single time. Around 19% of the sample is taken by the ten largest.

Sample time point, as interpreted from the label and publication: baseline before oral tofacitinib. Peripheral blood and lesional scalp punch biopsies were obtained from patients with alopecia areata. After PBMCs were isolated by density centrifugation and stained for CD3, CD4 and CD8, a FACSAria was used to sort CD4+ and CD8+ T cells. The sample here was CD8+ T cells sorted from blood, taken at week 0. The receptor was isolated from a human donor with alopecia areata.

The encoded CDR3 is CASSYSIGGLETQYF. In nucleotides, the sequence is TGTGCCAGCAGTTACTCGATCGGGGGGCTAGAGACCCAGTACTTC. The receptor chain draws on TRBV6-5 and TRBJ2-5; the D gene is possibly TRBD2, with 7 bases matching. The CDR3 contains 15 residues, cysteine and phenylalanine counted. Of all the DNA, just the CDR3 is kept, 45 bases in frame from base 1. Via the germline V gene, CDR1 is MNHEY and CDR2 SVGAGI. V lost 0 bases and J lost 4 bases; the stretch between them is 12 bases long.